Listed here are 26 T cell receptor beta chains from one sample, sequenced in a study of cytomegalovirus exposure and HLA in healthy donors. The study ran its PCR with 60 Vbeta and 13 Jbeta primers. Sequencing was performed with immunoSEQ multiplex PCR; in TCRdb, only in-frame clones are kept and a portion is missing. Of over 110,000 clones listed, under 90% are singletons. The source material was PBMCs. These receptors came from a man aged 35-49 years in good health and CMV-seronegative.

This clone has a single count. For the CDR3, the DNA is TGTGCCAGCAGCGGAACAGGGGGAAGTCAGCCCCAGCATTTT. Translating it yields CASSGTGGSQPQHF. V and J are TRBV9 and TRBJ1-5; TRBD1 matches 8 bases. Germline V gene lookup returns CDR1 SGDLS and CDR2 YYNGEE. V lost 3 bases, J lost 6 bases, and 5 bases stayed unmatched. The CDR3 covers 14 residues.

As DNA, the CDR3 is TGTGCCAGCTTGCAGGGGAACACTGAAGCTTTCTTT. Its translation is CASLQGNTEAFF. This chain uses TRBV11-2 with TRBJ1-1, with a weak D call TRBD1 (5 bases). From germline, CDR1 is SGHAT and CDR2 FQNNGV. V was clipped by 8 bases and J by 1 base, with 8 bases between them. The CDR3 runs to 12 residues.

The genes are TRBV30 and TRBJ2-7; D is perhaps TRBD1 (6 bases). V dropped 5 bases and J dropped 3 bases, with 17 bases sitting between them. Looked up from germline, CDR1 is GTSNPN and CDR2 is SVGIG (reference sequence). The CDR3 sequence is 14 residues long. CDR3 nucleotides: TGTGCCTGGGCCCCAGGGGCACCAGGCTACGAGCAGTACTTC. Its protein product is CAWAPGAPGYEQYF. The whole variable domain, remainder taken from reference TRBV30 and TRBJ2-7, is SQTIHQWPATLVQPVGSPLSLECTVEGTSNPNLYWYRQAAGRGLQLLFYSVGIGQISSEVPQNLSASRPQDRQFILSSKKLLLSDSGFYLCAWAPGAPGYEQYFGPGTRLTVT.

The chain links TRBV11-2 to TRBJ2-7, with D possibly TRBD1 on 6 matching bases. Germline V CDR1 and CDR2: SGHAT, FQNNGV. V lost 0 bases, J lost 1 base, and 10 bases lay in between. The CDR3 is 15 residues long. The CDR3 protein is CASSLETGISYEQYF. The CDR3 DNA follows: TGTGCCAGCAGCTTAGAGACAGGAATTTCCTACGAGCAGTACTTC. The full variable domain, rest sourced from reference TRBV11-2 and TRBJ2-7, is EAGVAQSPRYKIIEKRQSVAFWCNPISGHATLYWYQQILGQGPKLLIQFQNNGVVDDSQLPKDRFSAERLKGVDSTLKIQPAKLEDSAVYLCASSLETGISYEQYFGPGTRLTVT.

This clone was seen only a few times. The chain is built from TRBV5-4 and TRBJ2-2; D is perhaps TRBD2 (6 bases). Germline V lookup: CDR1 SGHNT, CDR2 YYREEE (reference sequence). V lost 4 bases and J lost 6, with 10 bases in between. The CDR3 totals 13 residues. The CDR3 is CASSPEGPGELFF. CDR3 in DNA: TGTGCCAGCAGCCCGGAGGGCCCCGGGGAGCTGTTTTTT. The full variable domain, rest sourced from reference TRBV5-4 and TRBJ2-2, is ETGVTQSPTHLIKTRGQQVTLRCSSQSGHNTVSWYQQALGQGPQFIFQYYREEENGRGNFPPRFSGLQFPNYSSELNVNALELDDSALYLCASSPEGPGELFFGEGSRLTVL.

The genes are TRBV27 and TRBJ2-1, with TRBD1 identical over 9 bases. Per germline, CDR1 MNHEY and CDR2 SMNVEV (reference sequence). V trimming: 1 base; J trimming: 5 bases; junction bases outside the gene matches: 6. There are 16 residues in the CDR3. CDR3 DNA: TGTGCCAGCAGTTTATACCGGGACAGGGCCCACAATGAGCAGTTCTTC. Translation: CASSLYRDRAHNEQFF.

The gene calls are TRBV5-1 and TRBJ2-7, with TRBD1 identical over 8 bases. CDR1 and CDR2 (germline): SGHRS, YFSETQ. This CDR3 is 13 amino acids long. The V segment lost 4 bases and the J segment 6 bases; nucleotides outside the gene matches: 6. The CDR3: CASSPGGPSEQYF. CDR3 bases: TGCGCCAGCAGCCCAGGGGGCCCATCCGAGCAGTACTTC. Full variable domain (missing parts from reference TRBV5-1 and TRBJ2-7): KAGVTQTPRYLIKTRGQQVTLSCSPISGHRSVSWYQQTPGQGLQFLFEYFSETQRNKGNFPGRFSGRQFSNSRSEMNVSTLELGDSALYLCASSPGGPSEQYFGPGTRLTVT.

The chain carries TRBV7-9 and TRBJ2-4; 7 bases are a match to TRBD1. The trim removed 1 base at V and 0 bases at J, leaving 3 bases unmatched. This CDR3 region has 16 residues. The germline V gene encodes CDR1 SEHNR and CDR2 FQNEAQ (reference sequence). The CDR3 region is CASSLGDRIAKNIQYF. DNA for the CDR3: TGTGCCAGCAGCTTAGGGGACAGAATAGCCAAAAACATTCAGTACTTC.

This clone was observed a few times. The chain has TRBV6-4 and TRBJ2-5, with TRBD2 matching over 9 bases. This CDR3 spans 15 amino acids. Trimming removed 2 bases from V and 1 base from J; junction bases left unmatched: 2. In germline, CDR1 is MRHNA, CDR2 SNTAGT. DNA for the CDR3: TGTGCCAGCAGTGACAGGCGGGGGGGCCAAGAGACCCAGTACTTC. Amino acids: CASSDRRGGQETQYF.

In its sample, this clone was seen a few times. The V gene is TRBV19, the J gene TRBJ1-5; 7 positions match TRBD1. The junction had 8 bases not matched to a gene; V was cut back by 7 bases and J by 5 bases. The CDR3 runs to 14 residues. Looked up from germline, CDR1 is LNHDA and CDR2 is SQIVND (reference sequence). CDR3 residues: CASKSGGEDQPQHF. In DNA form, the CDR3 reads TGTGCCAGTAAGTCAGGGGGTGAGGATCAGCCCCAGCATTTT.

This chain connects TRBV19 to TRBJ1-1; D gene unclear. Germline V gene sequence: CDR1 LNHDA, CDR2 SQIVND (reference sequence). The CDR3 length is 13 residues. V lost 2 bases, J lost 2 bases, and 6 bases lay in between. The CDR3 reads CASSITVNTEAFF. The CDR3 region has the DNA TGTGCCAGTAGTATAACAGTAAACACTGAAGCTTTCTTT.

The V call is TRBV28, the J call TRBJ1-6; 7 positions agree with TRBD1. This CDR3 contains 18 residues. Trimming cost V 4 bases and J 5 bases; bases outside gene matches: 14. The germline V gene encodes CDR1 MDHEN and CDR2 SYDVKM. CDR3 DNA: TGTGCCAGCAGTTCCCACGCCGCAGGGGGGAGGAATAATTCACCCCTCCACTTT. Amino acids: CASSSHAAGGRNNSPLHF. Together with reference TRBV28 and TRBJ1-6, the CDR3 gives the full variable domain: DVKVTQSSRYLVKRTGEKVFLECVQDMDHENMFWYRQDPGLGLRLIYFSYDVKMKEKGDIPEGYSVSREKKERFSLILESASTNQTSMYLCASSSHAAGGRNNSPLHFGNGTRLTVT.

CDR3: CAWSVQAEAFF. As DNA, the CDR3 is TGTGCCTGGAGTGTACAGGCTGAAGCTTTCTTT. This sequence joins TRBV30 and TRBJ1-1; the D gene is possibly TRBD1 (5 bases). Trimming left V 0 bases short and J 6 bases short, with 5 bases between. In germline, CDR1 is GTSNPN, CDR2 SVGIG (reference sequence). CDR3 length: 11 amino acids.

The chain combines TRBV2 with TRBJ2-7; D not certain. Looked up from germline, CDR1 is SNHLY and CDR2 is FYNNEI. This CDR3 region has 11 residues. The germline V and J ends were trimmed by 7 bases and 1 base, with 5 bases remaining between them. Here the CDR3 reads CASTGSYEQYF. The CDR3 DNA reads as TGTGCCAGCACGGGTTCCTACGAGCAGTACTTC.

This clone was found once. This chain links TRBV5-1 with TRBJ2-3, with 10 nucleotides matching TRBD2. With V trimmed by 4 bases and J by 1 base, 9 bases remained unmatched. CDR3 size: 17 residues. CDR1 is SGHRS and CDR2 is YFSETQ in the germline V gene. CDR3 region: CASSQAASGGGTDTQYF. Here the CDR3 DNA reads TGCGCCAGCAGCCAGGCGGCTAGCGGGGGCGGCACAGATACGCAGTATTTT.

The V call is TRBV12-2, the J call TRBJ1-5; the table's D gene call, TRBD1, was not cross checked with the DNA. TRBV12-2 is assigned pseudogene status. This CDR3 spans 15 amino acids. CDR3 sequence (DNA): TGTGCAAGTCGCCCCCATGACAGGGACTATCAGCCCCAGCATTTT. It codes for CASRPHDRDYQPQHF.

The chain uses TRBV19 and TRBJ1-3; TRBD1 agrees at 7 bases. V gave up 3 bases and J gave up 0 bases; unmatched junction bases: 8. The CDR3 has 17 residues. Germline V gene data show CDR1 as LNHDA and CDR2 as SQIVND (reference sequence). CDR3 sequence reads: CASSILPTGSSGNTIYF. The CDR3 region has the DNA TGTGCCAGTAGTATTCTCCCGACAGGGTCCTCTGGAAACACCATATATTTT.

This clone was seen more than once but under ten times. V usage is TRBV5-4 and J usage is TRBJ2-2; 9 bases fit TRBD1. This CDR3 contains 16 residues. V shed 4 bases and J 7 bases; nucleotides not matched to a gene: 11. Germline V gene data show CDR1 as SGHNT and CDR2 as YYREEE (reference sequence). In DNA, the CDR3 is TGTGCCAGCAGCCTACCCTACAGGGGGCTAGGCGGGGAGCTGTTTTTT. As protein: CASSLPYRGLGGELFF.

The rearrangement joins TRBV5-1 to TRBJ2-5; maybe TRBD2 (5 bases). The J call may not be correct, given that the DNA end is closer to TRBJ2-7. Germline values: CDR1 SGHRS, CDR2 YFSETQ. The length of the CDR3 is 14 residues. CDR3 nucleotides: TGCGCCAGCAGCTCGCGAGGGCACTCCTACGAGCAGTACTTC. It yields the protein CASSSRGHSYEQYF.

V is TRBV5-1 and J is TRBJ2-1; 8 bases are shared with TRBD2. The germline CDR1 and CDR2 sequences are SGHRS and YFSETQ. The length of the CDR3 is 16 residues. Unmatched junction bases numbered 7, after V lost 0 bases and J lost 5 bases. The CDR3 sequence: CASSLDRGGFHNEQFF. In DNA form, the CDR3 reads TGCGCCAGCAGCTTGGATCGCGGGGGGTTTCACAATGAGCAGTTCTTC.

Worth noting for this clone: Distinct nucleotide sequences in the sample also encode this CDR3. V gene TRBV6-5 combines with J gene TRBJ2-5, with 10 bases matching TRBD2. Trimming cost V 0 bases and J 1 base; bases outside gene matches: 2. CDR1 and CDR2 (germline): MNHEY, SVGAGI. The CDR3 extends over 16 amino acids. The CDR3 bases are TGTGCCAGCAGTTACTCGGCTAGCGGGGGCCAAGAGACCCAGTACTTC. It codes for CASSYSASGGQETQYF.

V gene TRBV7-2 combines with J gene TRBJ1-5; no definite D call. V dropped 5 bases and J dropped 0 bases, with 11 bases sitting between them. Germline V gives CDR1 SGHTA, CDR2 FQGNSA. This CDR3 region has 15 residues. The DNA of the CDR3 is TGTGCCAGCAGCCCAAGGGCGGGTAGCAATCAGCCCCAGCATTTT. Encoded protein: CASSPRAGSNQPQHF.

This clone has only a few counts. The chain uses TRBV6-1 and TRBJ2-3, with 9 bases lining up with TRBD1. Germline values: CDR1 MNHNS, CDR2 SASEGT. The CDR3 sequence is 13 residues long. Trimming at V came to 5 bases and at J to 4 bases, leaving 1 base not matched to a gene. The CDR3 sequence is CASSRQGADTQYF. The CDR3 DNA follows: TGTGCCAGCAGTCGACAGGGGGCAGATACGCAGTATTTT.

The V and J genes are TRBV7-8 and TRBJ1-1; TRBD1 matches at 11 bases. CDR1 is SGHVS, CDR2 FQNEAQ, per germline. Trimming at V came to 0 bases and at J to 0 bases, leaving 3 bases not matched to a gene. The CDR3 runs 17 residues. CDR3: CASSLAWTGGVNTEAFF. The CDR3 DNA reads as TGTGCCAGCAGCTTAGCGTGGACAGGGGGCGTGAACACTGAAGCTTTCTTT.

The chain is built from TRBV12-5 and TRBJ1-6; 10 nucleotides agree with TRBD1. Trimming cost V 7 bases and J 10 bases; bases outside gene matches: 10. In germline, CDR1 is LGHNT, CDR2 FRNRAP. This CDR3 contains 15 residues. The CDR3 nucleotides are TGTGCTAGTGTTCTAGACAGGGGGCTTGGCTCACCCCTCCACTTT. It is translated as CASVLDRGLGSPLHF.

The chain recombines TRBV5-1 with TRBJ2-3; TRBD2 is a possible D gene (5 bases). CDR3 length: 15 amino acids. Germline V gene lookup returns CDR1 SGHRS and CDR2 YFSETQ. Trimming stripped 6 bases from V and 2 bases from J, with 16 bases between. CDR3 DNA: TGCGCCAGCATGCAGCGGTCTACCTACACAGATACGCAGTATTTT. Protein product: CASMQRSTYTDTQYF.